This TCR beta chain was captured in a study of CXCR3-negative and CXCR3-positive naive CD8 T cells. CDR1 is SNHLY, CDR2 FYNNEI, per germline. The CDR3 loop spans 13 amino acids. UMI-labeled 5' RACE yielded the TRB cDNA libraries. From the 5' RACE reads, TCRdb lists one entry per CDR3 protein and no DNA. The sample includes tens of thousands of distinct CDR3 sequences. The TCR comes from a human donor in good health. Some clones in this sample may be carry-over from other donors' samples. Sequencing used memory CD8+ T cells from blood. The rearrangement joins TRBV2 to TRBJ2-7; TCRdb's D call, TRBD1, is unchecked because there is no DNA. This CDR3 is CASVGGVAYEQYF.